The present T cell receptor beta chain was sequenced within a study of Graves' ophthalmopathy and Graves' hyperthyroidism. Germline trimming cut 6 bases from V and 3 bases from J; bases unmatched to any gene: 2. Looked up from germline, CDR1 is SQVTM and CDR2 is ANQGSEA. This CDR3 contains 12 residues. The sample holds a few counts of this clonotype. A much larger clone differs from this one at a single base, so this may be a read error. As the template, RNA transcripts were used to amplify TCR beta CDR3 regions. The workflow started with a first-round RT-PCR run with HTBI primers and then moved on to a second-round multiplex PCR. MiXCR was run by TCRdb on the multiplex PCR reads, yielding one entry per CDR3 protein. The table shows approximately 700,000 distinct CDR3 sequences, with roughly 40% occurring only once.

Specimen: peripheral blood. This sequence was found in an adult man with Graves' ophthalmopathy. This sequence joins TRBV29-1 and TRBJ1-1, with TRBD1 matching 9 bases. The CDR3: CSVRTGDTEAFF. As DNA, the CDR3 is TGCAGCGTACGGACAGGGGACACTGAAGCTTTCTTT.